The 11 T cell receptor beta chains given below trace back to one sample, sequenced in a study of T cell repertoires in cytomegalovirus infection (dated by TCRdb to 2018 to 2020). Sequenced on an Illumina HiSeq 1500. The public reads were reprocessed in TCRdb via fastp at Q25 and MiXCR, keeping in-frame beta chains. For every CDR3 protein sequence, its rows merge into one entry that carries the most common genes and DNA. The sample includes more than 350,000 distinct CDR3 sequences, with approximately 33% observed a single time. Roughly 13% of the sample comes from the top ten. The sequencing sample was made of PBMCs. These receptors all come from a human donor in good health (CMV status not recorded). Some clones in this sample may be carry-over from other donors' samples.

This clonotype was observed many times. The CDR3 reads CASRSVNTEAFF. The CDR3, as DNA: TGTGCCAGCAGGTCAGTGAACACTGAAGCTTTCTTT. This chain uses TRBV28 with TRBJ1-1; D gene uncertain. V lost 6 bases to trimming and J lost 0 bases, with 5 bases between them. This CDR3 region has 12 residues. Germline V gene lookup returns CDR1 MDHEN and CDR2 SYDVKM.

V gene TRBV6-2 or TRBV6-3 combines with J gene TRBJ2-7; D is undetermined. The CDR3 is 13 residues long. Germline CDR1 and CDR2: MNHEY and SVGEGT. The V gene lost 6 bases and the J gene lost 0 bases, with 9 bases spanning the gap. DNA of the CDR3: TGTGCCAGCAGGGATGACACCTCCTACGAGCAGTACTTC. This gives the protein CASRDDTSYEQYF.

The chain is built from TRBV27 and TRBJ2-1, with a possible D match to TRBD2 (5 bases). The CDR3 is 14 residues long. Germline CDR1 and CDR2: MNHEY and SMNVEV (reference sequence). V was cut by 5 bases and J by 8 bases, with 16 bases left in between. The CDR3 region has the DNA TGTGCCAGCAGTCCCTCCAGGCTGAGGGATGAGCAGTTCTTC. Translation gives CASSPSRLRDEQFF.

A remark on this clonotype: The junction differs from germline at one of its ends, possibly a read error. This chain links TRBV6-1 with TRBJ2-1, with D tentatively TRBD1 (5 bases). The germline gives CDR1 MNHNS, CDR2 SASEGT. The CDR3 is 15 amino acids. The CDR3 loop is CASREVRGSYNEQFF. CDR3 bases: TGTGCCAGCAGGGAAGTAAGGGGTTCTTACAATGAGCAGTTCTTC.

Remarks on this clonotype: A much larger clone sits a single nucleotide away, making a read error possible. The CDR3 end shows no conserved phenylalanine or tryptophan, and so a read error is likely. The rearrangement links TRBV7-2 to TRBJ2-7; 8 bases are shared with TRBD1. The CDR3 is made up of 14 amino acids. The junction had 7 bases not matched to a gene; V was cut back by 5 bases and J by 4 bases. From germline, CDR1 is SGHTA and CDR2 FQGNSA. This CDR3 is CASSPGQGFYEQYL. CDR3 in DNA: TGTGCCAGCAGCCCTGGACAGGGTTTTTACGAGCAGTACTTA.

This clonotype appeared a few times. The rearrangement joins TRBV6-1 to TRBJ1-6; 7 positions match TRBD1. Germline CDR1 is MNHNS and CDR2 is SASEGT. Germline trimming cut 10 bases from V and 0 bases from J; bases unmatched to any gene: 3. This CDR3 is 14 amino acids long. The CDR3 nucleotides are TGTGCCACCAGGGGGGCCTCCTATAATTCACCCCTCCACTTT. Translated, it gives CATRGASYNSPLHF.

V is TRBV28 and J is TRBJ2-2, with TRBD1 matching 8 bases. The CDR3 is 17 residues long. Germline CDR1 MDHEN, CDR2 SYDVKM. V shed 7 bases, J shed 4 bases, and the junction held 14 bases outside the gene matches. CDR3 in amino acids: CASTLTSPGGLTGELFF. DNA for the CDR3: TGTGCCAGCACCCTCACGTCCCCAGGGGGCCTCACCGGGGAGCTGTTTTTT.

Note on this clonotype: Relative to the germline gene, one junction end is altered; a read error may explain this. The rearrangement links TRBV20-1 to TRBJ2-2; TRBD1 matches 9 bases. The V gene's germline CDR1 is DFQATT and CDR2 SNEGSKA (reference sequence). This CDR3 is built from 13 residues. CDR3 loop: CSAEQGANGELFF. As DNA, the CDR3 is TGCAGTGCCGAACAGGGGGCCAACGGGGAGCTTTTTTTT.

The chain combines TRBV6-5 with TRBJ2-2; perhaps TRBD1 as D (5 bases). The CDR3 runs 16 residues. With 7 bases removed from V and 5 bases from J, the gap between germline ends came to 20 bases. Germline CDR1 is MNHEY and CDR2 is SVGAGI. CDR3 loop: CASTERGQRSTGELFF. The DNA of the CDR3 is TGTGCCAGCACCGAAAGGGGCCAGCGCTCTACCGGGGAGCTGTTTTTT.

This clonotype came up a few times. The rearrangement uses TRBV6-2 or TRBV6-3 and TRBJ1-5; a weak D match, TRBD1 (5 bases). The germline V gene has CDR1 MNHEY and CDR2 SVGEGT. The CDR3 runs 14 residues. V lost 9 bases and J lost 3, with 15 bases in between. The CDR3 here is CASSLGTNNQPQHF. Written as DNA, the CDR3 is TGTGCCAGTTCTCTCGGGACGAACAATCAGCCCCAGCATTTT.

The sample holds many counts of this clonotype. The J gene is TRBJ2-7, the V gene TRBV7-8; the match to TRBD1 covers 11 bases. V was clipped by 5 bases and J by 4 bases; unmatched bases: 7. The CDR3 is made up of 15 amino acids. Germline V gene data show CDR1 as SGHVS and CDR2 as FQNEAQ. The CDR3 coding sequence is TGTGCCAGCAGCGGGCCGGGACAGGGGGTATACGAGCAGTACTTC. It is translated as CASSGPGQGVYEQYF.